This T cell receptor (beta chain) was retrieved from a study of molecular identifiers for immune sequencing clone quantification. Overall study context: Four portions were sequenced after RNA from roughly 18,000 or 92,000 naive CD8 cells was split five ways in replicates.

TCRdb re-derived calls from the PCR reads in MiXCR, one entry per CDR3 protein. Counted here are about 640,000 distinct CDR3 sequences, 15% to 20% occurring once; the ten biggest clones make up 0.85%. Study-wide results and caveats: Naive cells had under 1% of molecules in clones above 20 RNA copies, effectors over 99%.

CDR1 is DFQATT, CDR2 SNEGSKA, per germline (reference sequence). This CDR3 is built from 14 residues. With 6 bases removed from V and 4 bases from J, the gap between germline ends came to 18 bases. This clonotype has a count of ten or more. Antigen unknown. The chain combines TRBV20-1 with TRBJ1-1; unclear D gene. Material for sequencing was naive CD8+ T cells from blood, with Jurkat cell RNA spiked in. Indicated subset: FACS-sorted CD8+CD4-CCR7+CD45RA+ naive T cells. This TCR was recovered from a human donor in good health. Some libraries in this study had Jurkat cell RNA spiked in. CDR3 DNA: TGCAGTGCACCTTCCCCGTATGTAGGCACTGAAGCTTTCTTT. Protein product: CSAPSPYVGTEAFF.